Following are 9 T cell receptor beta chains from one sample sequenced in a study of shared clonotypes between healthy human individuals. TCRdb's table, derived via immunoSEQ multiplex PCR, lists solely in-frame clones and lacks some. The repertoire has over a million clones, roughly 96% of them found once; the top ten carry approximately 1.1%. The specimen sequenced was naive CD4+ T cells sorted from blood. This sample's subset: CD45RA+ positively selected. Source of these receptors: a man aged 30 to 45 in good health.

The CDR3, as DNA: TGTGCCAGCAGCCTTGGAGCCCAAGAAGCTTTCTTT. Protein: CASSLGAQEAFF. The gene calls are TRBV5-4 and TRBJ1-1, with unresolved D. The germline V and J ends were trimmed by 4 bases and 8 bases, with 12 bases remaining between them. The CDR3 is made up of 12 amino acids. From germline, CDR1 is SGHNT and CDR2 YYREEE (reference sequence).

V gene TRBV9 combines with J gene TRBJ2-6; D might be TRBD2 (5 bases). The V gene lost 3 bases and the J gene lost 2 bases, with 15 bases spanning the gap. This CDR3 contains 17 residues. The germline gives CDR1 SGDLS, CDR2 YYNGEE. The CDR3 region has the DNA TGTGCCAGCAGCGAGGTTCTTTTGCGGGCTGGGGCCAACGTCCTGACTTTC. This codes for CASSEVLLRAGANVLTF.

This chain uses TRBV4-3 with TRBJ1-1, with D uncertain. There are 16 residues in the CDR3. Trimming cost V 0 bases and J 0 bases, with 11 bases left between them. Germline V CDR1 and CDR2: LGHNA, YSLEER. Written as DNA, the CDR3 is TGCGCCAGCAGCCAAGATCTGCCACCTATGAACACTGAAGCTTTCTTT. Protein product: CASSQDLPPMNTEAFF.

This clone has only one observation. The chain combines TRBV11-2 with TRBJ2-7; TRBD2 agrees at 12 bases. With V trimmed by 1 base and J by 4 bases, 5 bases remained unmatched. Germline V gene lookup returns CDR1 SGHAT and CDR2 FQNNGV. This CDR3 comprises 16 residues. As DNA, the CDR3 is TGTGCCAGCAGCTTAGGTCTAGCGGGAGGGCCGTACGAGCAGTACTTC. Translation: CASSLGLAGGPYEQYF.

V usage is TRBV14 and J usage is TRBJ2-1; no firm D call. Germline values: CDR1 SGHDN, CDR2 FVKESK. The CDR3 runs 14 residues. Deletions cut 0 bases from V and 2 bases from J, with 5 bases between. CDR3 sequence (DNA): TGTGCCAGCAGCCAAGAAGAAACCTACAATGAGCAGTTCTTC. Translated: CASSQEETYNEQFF.

This clone was seen only a few times. V gene TRBV7-9 combines with J gene TRBJ2-3; 8 nucleotides match TRBD1. CDR3 length equals 15 residues. The J segment lost 1 base and the V segment lost 1 base, leaving 1 base of the junction unmatched. Per germline, CDR1 SEHNR and CDR2 FQNEAQ (reference sequence). The CDR3 sequence: CASSLVGQGTDTQYF. In DNA, the CDR3 is TGTGCCAGCAGCTTAGTGGGACAGGGCACAGATACGCAGTATTTT. The variable domain in full, with the rest retrieved from reference TRBV7-9 and TRBJ2-3, is DTGVSQNPRHKITKRGQNVTFRCDPISEHNRLYWYRQTLGQGPEFLTYFQNEAQLEKSRLLSDRFSAERPKGSFSTLEIQRTEQGDSAMYLCASSLVGQGTDTQYFGPGTRLTVL.

The V and J genes are TRBV27 and TRBJ2-3; 7 positions match TRBD2. The CDR3 has 15 amino acids. The germline CDR1 and CDR2 sequences are MNHEY and SMNVEV (reference sequence). The ends lost 8 bases at V and 5 bases at J; junction bases unmatched: 13. CDR3 coding DNA: TGTGCCAGCGGTCTCCCGGCGGGAGCTGAAGATACGCAGTATTTT. Translated: CASGLPAGAEDTQYF.

The rearrangement links TRBV7-2 to TRBJ2-7; D might be TRBD2 (6 bases). CDR1 is SGHTA and CDR2 is FQGNSA in the germline V gene. The CDR3 totals 13 residues. V lost 7 bases to trimming and J lost 5 bases, with 15 bases between them. The CDR3 nucleotides are TGTGCCAGCACCGACCGTCGGGGGAACGAGCAGTACTTC. This codes for CASTDRRGNEQYF.

This clone has only a few counts. The same CDR3 is also encoded by other DNA sequences in this sample. This chain uses TRBV20-1 with TRBJ1-3; D is unclear. CDR3 size: 11 residues. The germline gives CDR1 DFQATT, CDR2 SNEGSKA (reference sequence). Trimming removed 5 bases at V and 2 bases at J, with 4 bases between. The CDR3 is CSARTGNTIYF. CDR3 DNA sequence: TGCAGTGCTCGGACTGGAAACACCATATATTTT.